The 27 T cell receptor beta chains in this list originate from one sample, sequenced in a study of T cell repertoires in cytomegalovirus infection. TCRdb fed the reads into MiXCR, producing one record per CDR3 protein. Of nearly 650,000 distinct CDR3 sequences listed, 20% to 25% are singletons. Material: CD8+ T cells from PBMCs. Every receptor here comes from a human donor in good health (CMV status not recorded). Some clones in this sample may be carry-over from other donors' samples.

The table lists this clonotype with a few counts. This chain uses TRBV6-6 with TRBJ1-1; the D is unclear. The CDR3 totals 14 residues. The germline V gene has CDR1 MNHNY and CDR2 SVGAGI (reference sequence). V lost 8 bases and J lost 5, with 18 bases in between. CDR3 sequence reads: CASGEGSGSTEAFF. The CDR3 nucleotides read TGTGCCAGCGGGGAGGGTTCGGGGAGTACTGAAGCTTTCTTT.

This clonotype was observed a handful of times. V gene TRBV2 combines with J gene TRBJ2-1; D is unresolved. Germline lookup yields CDR1 SNHLY and CDR2 FYNNEI. With 2 bases removed from V and 7 bases from J, the gap between germline ends came to 9 bases. The CDR3 runs to 13 residues. The CDR3 here is CASSEYKGNEQFF. The DNA of the CDR3 is TGTGCCAGCAGTGAATACAAAGGGAATGAGCAGTTCTTC.

This clonotype was observed a few times. This chain connects TRBV28 to TRBJ1-4; 9 nucleotides align to TRBD1. The germline V gene encodes CDR1 MDHEN and CDR2 SYDVKM. The CDR3 length is 14 residues. V was clipped by 3 bases and J by 4 bases; unmatched bases: 0. CDR3 residues: CASSLTGGNEKLFF. CDR3 coding DNA: TGTGCCAGCAGTTTGACAGGGGGTAATGAAAAACTGTTTTTT. Looking up the rest from reference TRBV28 and TRBJ1-4 gives the full variable domain: DVKVTQSSRYLVKRTGEKVFLECVQDMDHENMFWYRQDPGLGLRLIYFSYDVKMKEKGDIPEGYSVSREKKERFSLILESASTNQTSMYLCASSLTGGNEKLFFGSGTQLSVL.

To note about this clonotype: One end of the junction does not line up with germline, which may come from a read error. The genes are TRBV13 and TRBJ2-1; D call uncertain. Germline V gives CDR1 PRHDT, CDR2 FYEKMQ (reference sequence). The CDR3 contains 16 residues. Here the CDR3 DNA reads TGTGCCAGCAGCCCCCCCCCAGGAATCCCAAGAAATGTGCAGTTCTTC. Translating it yields CASSPPPGIPRNVQFF.

The sample holds a few counts of this clonotype. The chain carries TRBV28 and TRBJ1-2; D is undetermined. V was shortened by 6 bases and J by 0 bases, with 14 bases between the two germline ends. CDR1 and CDR2 (germline): MDHEN, SYDVKM. There are 15 residues in the CDR3. CDR3 coding DNA: TGTGCCAGCAGAGTTAAGGTGTTTTCTAACTATGGCTACACCTTC. This encodes CASRVKVFSNYGYTF.

The chain links TRBV15 to TRBJ1-2, with D maybe TRBD1 (6 bases). V lost 5 bases and J 2 bases, leaving 9 bases between the germline ends. Per germline, CDR1 LNHNV and CDR2 YYDKDF (reference sequence). The CDR3 length is 13 residues. The chain's CDR3 is CATSLDRNYGYTF. For the CDR3, the DNA is TGTGCCACCAGCCTCGACAGGAACTATGGCTACACCTTC.

This clonotype was seen only a few times. V usage is TRBV25-1 and J usage is TRBJ1-4; D is uncertain. The CDR3 extends over 17 amino acids. V lost 4 bases to trimming and J lost 7 bases, with 22 bases between them. Looked up from germline, CDR1 is MGHDK and CDR2 is SYGVNS. The chain's CDR3 is CASSGGEREIGGEKLFF. The CDR3 bases are TGTGCCAGCAGTGGGGGTGAAAGGGAAATTGGAGGTGAAAAACTGTTTTTT.

This clonotype was picked up a small number of times. V is TRBV20-1 and J is TRBJ1-2; 8 bases are shared with TRBD1. The J segment lost 0 bases and the V segment lost 5 bases, leaving 8 bases of the junction unmatched. CDR1 and CDR2 (germline): DFQATT, SNEGSKA (reference sequence). CDR3 length: 15 amino acids. CDR3 sequence reads: CSAWDRTSSNYGYTF. Written as DNA, the CDR3 is TGCAGTGCTTGGGACAGGACTTCTTCTAACTATGGCTACACCTTC.

The rearrangement joins TRBV20-1 to TRBJ2-1; D is perhaps TRBD1 (6 bases). Per germline, CDR1 DFQATT and CDR2 SNEGSKA (reference sequence). The CDR3 runs 15 residues. Written as DNA, the CDR3 is TGCAGCCTACTGGGGGCAGGGGAAATCTTCTATGAGCAGTTCTTC. As protein: CSLLGAGEIFYEQFF.

There are a few counts of this clonotype. The V call is TRBV6-1, the J call TRBJ2-2; D ambiguous. This CDR3 contains 13 residues. Germline-derived CDR1 and CDR2 are MNHNS and SASEGT. Trimming stripped 5 bases from V and 2 bases from J, with 6 bases between. Here the CDR3 reads CASSHPNTGELFF. The CDR3 region has the DNA TGTGCCAGCAGTCACCCTAACACCGGGGAGCTGTTTTTT.

The rearrangement uses TRBV19 and TRBJ2-7; 7 nucleotides line up with TRBD1. Germline CDR1 is LNHDA and CDR2 is SQIVND (reference sequence). The CDR3 spans 14 residues. The V segment lost 4 bases and the J segment 7 bases; nucleotides outside the gene matches: 10. CDR3 bases: TGTGCCAGTAGTACCAGAGAGGGGGCACTTGAGCAGTACGTC. Translating gives CASSTREGALEQYV.

This clonotype was detected ten times or more. V and J are TRBV7-2 and TRBJ1-6; tentatively, D is TRBD1 (5 bases). The CDR3 is made up of 16 amino acids. Trimming took off 4 bases at V and 7 bases at J, with 17 bases between the two ends. The germline V gene encodes CDR1 SGHTA and CDR2 FQGNSA. The CDR3 spells CASSSGAGRRNSPLHF. In DNA, the CDR3 is TGTGCCAGCAGCTCCGGGGCGGGACGGAGGAATTCACCCCTCCACTTT.

The rearrangement joins TRBV24-1 to TRBJ2-1; D tentatively reads TRBD1 or TRBD2 (6 bases each). Looked up from germline, CDR1 is KGHDR and CDR2 is SFDVKD. CDR3 length: 14 amino acids. Trimming took 4 bases from V and 7 from J, leaving 13 bases between them. The CDR3: CATSEGAGGNEQFF. DNA for the CDR3: TGTGCCACCAGTGAGGGGGCTGGGGGGAATGAGCAGTTCTTC.

The rearrangement links TRBV29-1 to TRBJ2-3; 9 bases align to TRBD1. The CDR3 sequence is 13 residues long. CDR1 and CDR2 from the germline V gene are SQVTM and ANQGSEA. The V segment lost 7 bases and the J segment 5 bases; nucleotides outside the gene matches: 7. The CDR3: CSGGTGPVDTQYF. CDR3 DNA: TGCAGCGGTGGGACAGGGCCGGTAGATACGCAGTATTTT.

This clonotype was detected ten times or more. The chain links TRBV7-2 to TRBJ2-3; TRBD2 aligns across 7 bases. The CDR3 consists of 16 residues. The germline V gene encodes CDR1 SGHTA and CDR2 FQGNSA. The trim removed 5 bases at V and 2 bases at J, leaving 10 bases unmatched. CDR3: CASSHLAGVITDTQYF. CDR3 in DNA: TGTGCCAGCAGCCATCTGGCGGGGGTTATCACAGATACGCAGTATTTT.

This clonotype occurred many times. This chain links TRBV7-6 with TRBJ2-1; TRBD1 is a possible D gene (6 bases). In germline, CDR1 is SGHVS, CDR2 FNYEAQ. The CDR3 runs 12 residues. The V gene lost 5 bases and the J gene lost 9 bases, with 11 bases spanning the gap. This CDR3 is CASSPVRGEQFF. CDR3 coding DNA: TGTGCCAGCAGCCCCGTCAGGGGTGAGCAGTTCTTC. The whole variable domain, remainder taken from reference TRBV7-6 and TRBJ2-1, is GAGVSQSPRYKVTKRGQDVALRCDPISGHVSLYWYRQALGQGPEFLTYFNYEAQQDKSGLPNDRFSAERPEGSISTLTIQRTEQRDSAMYRCASSPVRGEQFFGPGTRLTVL.

Notes on this clonotype: This could be a read error, since a much larger clone is one nucleotide away. The V gene is TRBV7-6, the J gene TRBJ2-1, with TRBD1 as a possible D gene (5 bases). V lost 7 bases and J lost 6, with 16 bases in between. Germline assignment: CDR1 SGHVS and CDR2 FNYEAQ. CDR3 size: 14 residues. The CDR3 reads CASNTNWGTNEQFF. The CDR3 coding sequence is TGTGCCAGCAACACAAACTGGGGCACCAATGAGCAGTTCTTC.

This clonotype was seen ten or more times. The genes are TRBV7-8 and TRBJ2-1; D gene unclear. Trimming cost V 1 base and J 3 bases, with 7 bases left between them. CDR3 length equals 14 residues. From germline, CDR1 is SGHVS and CDR2 FQNEAQ. The CDR3 is CASSLDLDYNEQFF. CDR3 in DNA: TGTGCCAGCAGCTTAGACCTGGACTACAATGAGCAGTTCTTC.

The gene calls are TRBV9 and TRBJ1-2; D gene uncertain. In germline, CDR1 is SGDLS, CDR2 YYNGEE. The CDR3 extends over 14 amino acids. Trimming stripped 0 bases from V and 4 bases from J, with 10 bases between. CDR3 DNA: TGTGCCAGCAGCGTAGCCCTGGGATCCTATGGCTACACCTTC. Amino acid sequence: CASSVALGSYGYTF. Combining the CDR3 with reference TRBV9 and TRBJ1-2 gives the whole variable domain DSGVTQTPKHLITATGQRVTLRCSPRSGDLSVYWYQQSLDQGLQFLIQYYNGEERAKGNILERFSAQQFPDLHSELNLSSLELGDSALYFCASSVALGSYGYTFGSGTRLTVV.

At least ten counts were recorded for this clonotype. The chain has TRBV7-8 and TRBJ2-1; D not certain. Trimming took off 5 bases at V and 5 bases at J, with 10 bases between the two ends. The germline gives CDR1 SGHVS, CDR2 FQNEAQ. This CDR3 is built from 13 residues. The CDR3 region is CASSRRIHNEQFF. The CDR3 bases are TGTGCCAGCAGCCGGCGGATTCACAATGAGCAGTTCTTC.

This clonotype was counted between two and nine times. The gene calls are TRBV7-9 and TRBJ2-7, with D unclear. Trimming stripped 1 base from V and 7 bases from J, with 8 bases between. The CDR3 is 12 residues long. The germline V gene encodes CDR1 SEHNR and CDR2 FQNEAQ (reference sequence). The CDR3 sequence is CASSLGVREQYV. In nucleotides, the CDR3 is TGTGCCAGCAGCTTAGGCGTGCGGGAGCAGTACGTC.

CDR3 in DNA: TGCAGCGTTGTCCCCGCAAGGCTGGGCTCCTACAATGAGCAGTTCTTC. Translation gives CSVVPARLGSYNEQFF. The chain joins TRBV29-1 to TRBJ2-1, with no clear D. V was clipped by 4 bases and J by 0 bases, with 16 bases between them. The CDR3 is 16 amino acids. Looked up from germline, CDR1 is SQVTM and CDR2 is ANQGSEA.

This clonotype was counted only a few times. The chain links TRBV27 to TRBJ2-1; TRBD2 matches 8 bases. The CDR3 is 14 residues long. The ends lost 4 bases at V and 5 bases at J; junction bases unmatched: 4. Germline assignment: CDR1 MNHEY and CDR2 SMNVEV (reference sequence). Here the CDR3 reads CASSWSGGHNEQFF. The CDR3 DNA is TGTGCCAGCAGTTGGTCGGGGGGGCACAATGAGCAGTTCTTC.

V is TRBV5-6 and J is TRBJ2-7; no definite D call. V was trimmed by 1 base and J by 2 bases, leaving 19 bases between them. Germline V CDR1 and CDR2: SGHDT, YYEEEE. This CDR3 contains 17 residues. CDR3 in amino acids: CASSLLYGFTEAYEQYV. The DNA of the CDR3 is TGTGCCAGCAGCTTGTTATATGGGTTTACGGAAGCCTACGAGCAGTACGTC.

This clonotype was detected a few times. J is TRBJ2-3 and V is TRBV28; TRBD2 matches at 10 bases. V gave up 4 bases and J gave up 6 bases; unmatched junction bases: 19. Germline V gives CDR1 MDHEN, CDR2 SYDVKM. The CDR3 sequence is 19 residues long. The CDR3: CASSSPVSWIAGGADTQYF. For the CDR3, the DNA is TGTGCCAGCAGTTCCCCAGTTTCCTGGATAGCGGGGGGAGCGGATACGCAGTATTTT.

This clonotype appeared a few times. Just one base apart from a much larger clone, this may be a read error. The rearrangement uses TRBV7-6 and TRBJ2-5; D gene unclear. The CDR3 consists of 17 residues. Germline CDR1 reads SGHVS; CDR2 reads FNYEAQ. CDR3: CVSSYVHGVQFQETQYF. The CDR3 DNA sequence: TGTGTCAGCAGCTACGTACATGGGGTCCAATTCCAAGAGACCCAGTACTTC. The variable domain in full, with the rest retrieved from reference TRBV7-6 and TRBJ2-5, is GAGVSQSPRYKVTKRGQDVALRCDPISGHVSLYWYRQALGQGPEFLTYFNYEAQQDKSGLPNDRFSAERPEGSISTLTIQRTEQRDSAMYRCVSSYVHGVQFQETQYFGPGTRLLVL.

This clonotype came up many times. The chain carries TRBV7-6 and TRBJ2-1, with TRBD2 identical over 13 bases. This CDR3 spans 16 amino acids. Germline V gives CDR1 SGHVS, CDR2 FNYEAQ. Losses at the gene ends were 1 base for V and 8 bases for J; bases not matched to a gene: 5. The CDR3 DNA sequence: TGTGCCAGCAGCTTAGAATGGACTAGCGGGGGCGATGAGCAGTTCTTC. Protein: CASSLEWTSGGDEQFF.